This T cell receptor beta chain was found in a study of shared clonotypes between healthy human individuals. Among the unsorted PBMC samples, replicate PCRs used approximately 270 ng DNA, 25,000 to 30,000 T cell genomes. Sequenced by immunoSEQ multiplex PCR; TCRdb stores in-frame clones only, minus some. Counted here are about 490,000 clones, around 79% occurring once; the ten biggest clones make up approximately 12%. Study-wide points: The low donor count limited represented genetic and exposure-history diversity.

Comment on this clone: Its antigen is currently unknown.

The sequence was obtained from a woman in her thirties or forties in good health. Some clones in this sample may be carry-over from other donors' samples. Material for sequencing was PBMCs.

This CDR3 reads CASSITNWPQHF. CDR3 DNA sequence: TGTGCCAGTAGTATTACCAACTGGCCCCAGCATTTT. The chain employs TRBV19 and TRBJ1-5; D is unresolved. Between the trimmed V and J ends, which lost 3 bases and 9 bases, there was a span of 9 bases. Germline V lookup: CDR1 LNHDA, CDR2 SQIVND (reference sequence). This CDR3 region has 12 residues.